A selection of T cell receptor beta chains follows, all from one sample in a study of cytomegalovirus exposure and HLA in healthy donors. Sequencing was performed with immunoSEQ multiplex PCR; in TCRdb, only in-frame clones are kept and a portion is missing. The sample has 65,000 to 80,000 clones; approximately 74% are singletons. Sequenced: PBMCs. The source is a man between 40 and 49 years old in good health and CMV-seropositive. Both conserved end residues are part of each CDR3. A D gene is named only where the DNA matches it firmly. Expanded clones get a size class; other rows say once, few or many, or leave the size out.

once | . | TRBJ2-7 | TRBV13 | TGTGCCAGCACCCCAACTCCGGGATCCGAGCAGTACTTC | CASTPTPGSEQYF
. | TRBD1 | TRBJ2-2 | TRBV29-1 | TGCAGCGTTGGTCGACAGGGGGCTGATACCGGGGAGCTGTTTTTT | CSVGRQGADTGELFF
. | TRBD1 | TRBJ2-7 | TRBV27 | TGTGCCAGCAGTTTCAGAAAAGGGGGCTCCGAGCAGTACTTC | CASSFRKGGSEQYF
. | . | TRBJ1-2 | TRBV7-2 | TGTGCCAGCAGGCGGACAGCCATCTATGGCTACACCTTC | CASRRTAIYGYTF
once | TRBD1 | TRBJ1-4 | TRBV6-1 | TGTGCCAGCAGTTCGGCGACAGGGGCAGTTGAAAAACTGTTTTTT | CASSSATGAVEKLFF
. | . | TRBJ1-6 | TRBV18 | TGTGCCAGCTCACCACCAAGTTCCAGGGGAAATTCACCCCTCCACTTT | CASSPPSSRGNSPLHF
few | TRBD1 | TRBJ1-5 | TRBV2 | TGTGCCAGCAGAGGGGACAGCAGCAATCAGCCCCAGCATTTT | CASRGDSSNQPQHF
. | TRBD1 | TRBJ1-2 | TRBV6-5 | TGTGCCAGCAGTTACGGCGGGGGACAGGGGGCTCGCTACACCTTC | CASSYGGGQGARYTF
. | TRBD1 | TRBJ2-7 | TRBV6-6 | TGTGCCAGCAGCCCCGGGACAGGTTTGAGCTCCTACGAGCAGTACTTC | CASSPGTGLSSYEQYF
once | . | TRBJ1-5 | TRBV4-2 | TGTGCCAGCAGCCAAGAGACAAAAGCCTCGATCGGTCAGCCCCAGCATTTT | CASSQETKASIGQPQHF
. | TRBD1 | TRBJ1-5 | TRBV30 | TGTGCCTGGAGCCGGGACAGGGAGGCGCCCCAGCATTTT | CAWSRDREAPQHF
. | . | TRBJ2-7 | TRBV10-1 | TGCGCCAGCAGTGGCGGGACTCGTCTCTACGAGCAGTACTTC | CASSGGTRLYEQYF
. | . | TRBJ2-7 | TRBV5-5 | TGTGCCAGCAGCCCCCAAATTGGGGGCGACGAGCAGTACTTC | CASSPQIGGDEQYF
once | . | TRBJ1-4 | TRBV11-3 | TGTGCCAGCAGCTTACCCACATTAAACAGGGCGGCTAATGAAAAACTGTTTTTT | CASSLPTLNRAANEKLFF
. | . | TRBJ2-1 | TRBV29-1 | TGCAGCGCCCCATTGGCAGGGGGGTACGAGCAGTTCTTC | CSAPLAGGYEQFF
. | . | TRBJ1-1 | TRBV28 | TGTGCCAGCAGTTTATTCCAGGCTAACACTGAAGCTTTCTTT | CASSLFQANTEAFF
. | . | TRBJ1-5 | TRBV28 | TGTGCCAGCAGTTTTAGTGGGGGCGCCGGTCAGCCCCAGCATTTT | CASSFSGGAGQPQHF
. | . | TRBJ1-1 | TRBV2 | TGTGCCAGCAGTGGACAGGCGAACACTGAAGCTTTCTTT | CASSGQANTEAFF
. | . | TRBJ2-7 | TRBV27 | TGTGCCAGCAGTTTACAGGGTAGCTCCTACGAGCAGTACTTC | CASSLQGSSYEQYF
once | . | TRBJ1-5 | TRBV19 | TGTGCCAGTAGCAGGAACTCGCCCCAGCATTTT | CASSRNSPQHF
. | TRBD2 | TRBJ2-5 | TRBV7-8 | TGTGCCAGCAGCCTTGGACTAGCGGTAGAGACCCAGTACTTC | CASSLGLAVETQYF
few | . | TRBJ1-3 | TRBV28 | TGTGCCAGCAGTGGGGCAATGGCAGGGCTGGGAAACACCATATATTTT | CASSGAMAGLGNTIYF
. | TRBD1 | TRBJ1-1 | TRBV28 | TGTGCCAGCAGTTTGGCAGCAGGGGGGAACACTGAAGCTTTCTTT | CASSLAAGGNTEAFF
. | . | TRBJ2-2 | TRBV9 | TGTGCCAGCAGCGTAGGTTCAGGGGACACCGGGGAGCTGTTTTTT | CASSVGSGDTGELFF
. | . | TRBJ2-1 | TRBV7-2 | TGTGCCAGCAGCTTAGCCCCTCACACTGAGCAGTTCTTC | CASSLAPHTEQFF
once | TRBD1 | TRBJ2-2 | TRBV7-7 | TGTGCCAGCAGCCCAATAACCGGACAGGGCCAGAACACCGGGGAGCTGTTTTTT | CASSPITGQGQNTGELFF
. | TRBD1 | TRBJ1-2 | TRBV2 | TGTGCCAGCAGACTACAGGGGAACTATGGCTACACCTTC | CASRLQGNYGYTF
. | TRBD2 | TRBJ2-5 | TRBV5-4 | TGTGCCAGCAGCATCTTAGCGGGGGGGCAAGAGACCCAGTACTTC | CASSILAGGQETQYF
. | . | TRBJ2-5 | TRBV10-3 | TGTGCCATTTCTCCCACGGGGGAAGAGACCCAGTACTTC | CAISPTGEETQYF
once | TRBD2 | TRBJ2-2 | TRBV12-5 | TGTGCTAGTGGTTCGGGAGGGACATCGAACACCGGGGAGCTGTTTTTT | CASGSGGTSNTGELFF
. | . | TRBJ2-7 | TRBV4-3 | TGCGCCAGCAGCCAAGGTCTCGCGGGGACCTTCTACGAGCAGTACTTC | CASSQGLAGTFYEQYF
. | TRBD1 | TRBJ2-7 | TRBV27 | TGTGCCAGCAGACCCGGGGACAGGGGATCTCGCGAGCAGTACTTC | CASRPGDRGSREQYF
once | . | TRBJ1-5 | TRBV6-5 | TGTGCCAGCAGTTACTCCCATGCGGCCGGGGGTCAGCCCCAGCATTTT | CASSYSHAAGGQPQHF
. | TRBD1 | TRBJ2-1 | TRBV11-1 | TGTGCCAGCAGCTTAACCCAACAGGGGAGTGAGCAGTTCTTC | CASSLTQQGSEQFF
. | TRBD1 | TRBJ2-3 | TRBV7-2 | TGTGCCAGCAGCTCAACTGGACAGGGTACAGATACGCAGTATTTT | CASSSTGQGTDTQYF
. | TRBD1 | TRBJ2-1 | TRBV5-1 | TGCGCCAGCAGCTTGCTGGGACAGAGCTACAATGAGCAGTTCTTC | CASSLLGQSYNEQFF
. | TRBD1 | TRBJ2-5 | TRBV5-1 | TGCGCCAGTAAACCCTCGGGACAGACGCAAGAGACCCAGTACTTC | CASKPSGQTQETQYF
. | . | TRBJ1-2 | TRBV6-5 | TGTGCCAGCACCGGGAGGGGCCCCTATGGCTACACCTTC | CASTGRGPYGYTF
. | TRBD2 | TRBJ2-7 | TRBV25-1 | TGTGCCAGCAGTGGTCTAGCGGCCACCTACGAGCAGTACTTC | CASSGLAATYEQYF
. | . | TRBJ1-6 | TRBV2 | TGTGCCAGCAGTGAAGGGGGGAGGGATAATTCACCCCTCCACTTT | CASSEGGRDNSPLHF
. | TRBD1 | TRBJ2-7 | TRBV7-8 | TGTGCCAGCAGCTTAATTGGGACAGGGGGTTTAGAGCAGTACTTC | CASSLIGTGGLEQYF
. | . | TRBJ2-7 | TRBV28 | TGTGCCAGCAGTTCATGGACATCCTACGAGCAGTACTTC | CASSSWTSYEQYF